Listed here are 20 T cell receptor beta chains from one sample, sequenced in a study of CD8+ T cells in alopecia areata. Alopecia areata patients provided lesional scalp punch biopsies and peripheral blood. cDNA serving as the sequencing template came from extracted, reverse transcribed RNA. TCRdb's copy holds only in-frame clones and misses some; the assay was immunoSEQ multiplex PCR. The profile shows 12,000 or so clones, approximately 55% of them singletons. The sample was skin. The origin of the receptors is a human donor with alopecia areata.

The chain uses TRBV10-3 and TRBJ1-2; 10 nucleotides agree with TRBD1. With 10 bases clipped from V and 2 bases from J, the junction kept 10 bases outside the gene matches. The CDR3 contains 15 residues. The V gene's germline CDR1 is ENHRY and CDR2 SYGVKD. CDR3 DNA: TGTGCCAACTCCGATAGGGGACAGGGGAACTATGGCTACACCTTC. Its translation: CANSDRGQGNYGYTF.

The chain joins TRBV9 to TRBJ2-7; 12 bases are shared with TRBD2. The J segment lost 5 bases and the V segment lost 4 bases, leaving 7 bases of the junction unmatched. CDR1 SGDLS and CDR2 YYNGEE come from the germline V gene. CDR3 size: 15 residues. CDR3 in amino acids: CASSRGSSGRDEQYF. The CDR3 DNA sequence: TGTGCCAGCAGCCGAGGGTCTAGCGGGAGGGACGAGCAGTACTTC. Full variable domain (missing parts from reference TRBV9 and TRBJ2-7): DSGVTQTPKHLITATGQRVTLRCSPRSGDLSVYWYQQSLDQGLQFLIQYYNGEERAKGNILERFSAQQFPDLHSELNLSSLELGDSALYFCASSRGSSGRDEQYFGPGTRLTVT.

The chain carries TRBV29-1 and TRBJ2-3; no reliable D call. Germline CDR1 and CDR2: SQVTM and ANQGSEA. This CDR3 contains 15 residues. Trimming took off 7 bases at V and 2 bases at J, with 19 bases between the two ends. DNA of the CDR3: TGCAGCGAATCCTCTGTTCGAGGAGTCACAGATACGCAGTATTTT. As protein: CSESSVRGVTDTQYF.

CDR3 region: CASGIWREGRYEQFF. In DNA form, the CDR3 reads TGTGCCAGCGGGATTTGGAGGGAGGGCCGGTATGAGCAGTTCTTC. This chain links TRBV28 with TRBJ2-1, with 7 bases identical to TRBD2. Germline V gene sequence: CDR1 MDHEN, CDR2 SYDVKM. The junction had 15 bases not matched to a gene; V was cut back by 8 bases and J by 8 bases. This CDR3 spans 15 amino acids. The full variable domain, in which reference TRBV28 and TRBJ2-1 provide the parts outside the CDR3, is DVKVTQSSRYLVKRTGEKVFLECVQDMDHENMFWYRQDPGLGLRLIYFSYDVKMKEKGDIPEGYSVSREKKERFSLILESASTNQTSMYLCASGIWREGRYEQFFGPGTRLTVL.

The chain links TRBV14 to TRBJ2-1; TRBD1 or TRBD2 may be the D gene (7 bases each). V was trimmed by 5 bases and J by 0 bases, leaving 35 bases between them. From germline, CDR1 is SGHDN and CDR2 FVKESK. This CDR3 region has 23 residues. The CDR3 reads CASSWGGNERGPNDPSSYNEQFF. CDR3 nucleotides: TGTGCCAGCAGCTGGGGGGGTAATGAGAGGGGGCCTAACGACCCTAGCTCCTACAATGAGCAGTTCTTC.

This rearrangement joins TRBV7-1 to TRBJ1-5; 10 nucleotides match TRBD1. TRBV7-1 is designated an ORF whose function remains uncertain. The V gene end was trimmed by 3 bases and the J gene end by 2 bases; junction bases not matched to a gene: 7. This CDR3 comprises 17 residues. The CDR3 protein is CASSSGTGAWGNQPQHF. CDR3 bases: TGTGCCAGCAGCTCGGGGACAGGGGCGTGGGGCAATCAGCCCCAGCATTTT.

The V call is TRBV6-5, the J call TRBJ2-1; D gene unclear. From germline, CDR1 is MNHEY and CDR2 SVGAGI. Trimming took off 5 bases at V and 8 bases at J, with 13 bases between the two ends. This CDR3 is built from 13 residues. The CDR3 loop is CASSAPSLDEQFF. CDR3 nucleotide sequence: TGTGCCAGCAGTGCCCCCTCGCTAGATGAGCAGTTCTTC.

The gene calls are TRBV7-3 and TRBJ2-1; D assignment may be TRBD1 or TRBD2 (5 bases each). In germline, CDR1 is SGHTA, CDR2 FQGTGA. This CDR3 comprises 14 residues. V gave up 5 bases and J gave up 9 bases, with 17 bases separating them. In nucleotides, the CDR3 is TGTGCCAGCAGCCCAGGGACGGGTTCGGGTGAGCAGTTCTTC. Its protein product is CASSPGTGSGEQFF. Together with reference TRBV7-3 and TRBJ2-1, the CDR3 gives the full variable domain: GAGVSQTPSNKVTEKGKYVELRCDPISGHTALYWYRQSLGQGPEFLIYFQGTGAADDSGLPNDRFFAVRPEGSVSTLKIQRTERGDSAVYLCASSPGTGSGEQFFGPGTRLTVL.

The chain is built from TRBV7-9 and TRBJ2-7; D is possibly TRBD1 or TRBD2 (5 bases each). CDR1 is SEHNR, CDR2 FQNEAQ, per germline (reference sequence). V was trimmed by 6 bases and J by 3 bases, leaving 18 bases between them. This CDR3 is 15 amino acids long. The CDR3 reads CASSLPGTDHYEQYF. For the CDR3, the DNA is TGTGCCAGCAGTCTCCCCGGGACGGACCACTACGAGCAGTACTTC.

This chain's CDR3 is CASSPPGSLRPRDRTSSYEQYF. The DNA of the CDR3 is TGTGCCAGCTCACCACCTGGGTCCCTGCGCCCGCGGGACAGGACTAGCTCCTACGAGCAGTACTTC. The rearrangement links TRBV18 to TRBJ2-7, with D possibly being TRBD1 (8 bases). Trimming removed 0 bases at V and 0 bases at J, with 30 bases between. The V gene's germline CDR1 is KGHSH and CDR2 LQKENI. The CDR3 is made up of 22 amino acids.

This clone was detected a few times. This sequence joins TRBV27 and TRBJ1-6; 8 nucleotides agree with TRBD1. V lost 6 bases and J lost 6; bases outside the gene matches: 7. The CDR3 has 15 amino acids. The germline V gene has CDR1 MNHEY and CDR2 SMNVEV (reference sequence). In DNA form, the CDR3 reads TGTGCCAGCAGACCGGGACAGGCCCTTAATTCACCCCTCCACTTT. Encoded protein: CASRPGQALNSPLHF.

In nucleotides, the CDR3 is TGTGCCAGCAGTGGACTCCGCCTAGATACGCAGTATTTT. Translated, it gives CASSGLRLDTQYF. This sequence joins TRBV27 and TRBJ2-3; D possibly corresponds to TRBD2 (5 bases). From germline, CDR1 is MNHEY and CDR2 SMNVEV (reference sequence). The CDR3 loop spans 13 amino acids. Deletions cut 5 bases from V and 5 bases from J, with 11 bases between.

The genes are TRBV15 and TRBJ2-6; D remains unclear. Germline assignment: CDR1 LNHNV and CDR2 YYDKDF (reference sequence). The CDR3 has 15 residues. Trimming took off 2 bases at V and 0 bases at J, with 5 bases between the two ends. In DNA, the CDR3 is TGTGCCACCAGCAGAACGATCTCTGGGGCCAACGTCCTGACTTTC. Its protein product is CATSRTISGANVLTF.

The CDR3 loop reads CASRRRMWRTRPEAFF. The CDR3 DNA reads as TGTGCCAGCAGACGCCGGATGTGGAGAACTCGTCCTGAAGCTTTCTTT. This rearrangement joins TRBV27 to TRBJ1-1, with D unclear. Trimming cost V 6 bases and J 6 bases, with 23 bases left between them. CDR3 size: 16 residues. Germline V CDR1 and CDR2: MNHEY, SMNVEV (reference sequence).

The chain uses TRBV7-2 and TRBJ1-2; D is uncertain. Trimming shortened V by 7 bases and J by 4 bases, and 25 bases separated the two germline ends. CDR3 length: 17 amino acids. In germline, CDR1 is SGHTA, CDR2 FQGNSA. CDR3 in amino acids: CASTLWASASIGYGYTF. The DNA for the CDR3 is TGTGCCAGCACCCTTTGGGCATCGGCTTCAATTGGCTATGGCTACACCTTC.

This rearrangement joins TRBV29-1 to TRBJ2-1; 14 bases fit TRBD2. The CDR3 covers 14 residues. Germline assignment: CDR1 SQVTM and CDR2 ANQGSEA. V was clipped by 3 bases and J by 6 bases; unmatched bases: 1. In nucleotides, the CDR3 is TGCAGCGTTGACGGACTAGCGGGAGGCAATGAGCAGTTCTTC. Its protein is CSVDGLAGGNEQFF.

V usage is TRBV14 and J usage is TRBJ1-2; 10 bases match TRBD1. Germline lookup yields CDR1 SGHDN and CDR2 FVKESK. V lost 1 base to trimming and J lost 5 bases; unmatched junction nucleotides: 4. CDR3 size: 15 residues. The CDR3 here is CASSQAGTGAYGYTF. CDR3 in DNA: TGTGCCAGCAGCCAAGCCGGGACAGGGGCTTATGGCTACACCTTC.

This chain joins TRBV7-8 and TRBJ2-1, with 12 bases that match TRBD2. Germline V gene sequence: CDR1 SGHVS, CDR2 FQNEAQ. The length of the CDR3 is 17 residues. V was pared by 3 bases and J by 8 bases, with 11 bases of the junction left unmatched. Here the CDR3 reads CASSFLLAGGKEDEQFF. The CDR3, as DNA: TGTGCCAGCAGCTTCCTACTAGCGGGAGGCAAGGAGGATGAGCAGTTCTTC.

V and J are TRBV5-1 and TRBJ2-7; a weak D match, TRBD1 (6 bases). The CDR3 has 19 residues. Trimming cost V 4 bases and J 1 base, with 27 bases left between them. The germline V gene encodes CDR1 SGHRS and CDR2 YFSETQ. The CDR3: CASSHSLLRITTGSYEQYF. CDR3 in DNA: TGCGCCAGCAGCCATTCGTTGCTTCGGATAACCACAGGGTCCTACGAGCAGTACTTC.

This clone is deemed medium-sized (0.01 to 0.1%). The chain employs TRBV18 and TRBJ2-2; maybe TRBD2 (6 bases). From germline, CDR1 is KGHSH and CDR2 LQKENI. There are 17 residues in the CDR3. The V and J ends lost 3 bases and 6 bases respectively, with 20 bases between them. The CDR3 loop reads CASSPSMVEGAAGELFF. Written as DNA, the CDR3 is TGTGCCAGCTCACCGTCGATGGTGGAGGGAGCGGCCGGGGAGCTGTTTTTT.